The rows below give T cell receptor beta chains drawn from one sample of a study of blood T cells in healthy people across ages. MiXCR, run by TCRdb on the 5' RACE reads, gives a single entry per CDR3 protein. The sample contains 730,000 or so distinct CDR3 sequences, about 42% of which appear only once. The specimen was blood. These receptors originate from a woman aged 55-75 years in good health. Each CDR3 is given with its conserved first and last residue. Each record gives: CDR3 protein, CDR3 DNA, V gene, clone size, D gene, J gene. The D gene is left open where the match is weak. Size is stated for part of the rows, as once, few or many counts, or as a class when the clone is expanded.

cdr3_aa: CSAFSRQNTGELFF
cdr3_nt: TGCAGCGCGTTTTCGCGACAAAATACCGGGGAGCTGTTTTTT
v_call: TRBV29-1
clone_size: NA
d_call: NA
j_call: TRBJ2-2

cdr3_aa: CSARGEETYYEQYF
cdr3_nt: TGCAGTGCTAGGGGCGAGGAGACGTACTACGAGCAGTACTTC
v_call: TRBV20-1
clone_size: NA
d_call: NA
j_call: TRBJ2-7

cdr3_aa: CASSPAAGNTEAFF
cdr3_nt: TGTGCCAGCAGCCCCGCCGCGGGGAACACTGAAGCTTTCTTT
v_call: TRBV11-2
clone_size: many
d_call: NA
j_call: TRBJ1-1

cdr3_aa: CSARGLGPRTDTQYF
cdr3_nt: TGCAGTGCTAGAGGACTAGGACCTCGCACAGATACGCAGTATTTT
v_call: TRBV20-1
clone_size: NA
d_call: NA
j_call: TRBJ2-3

cdr3_aa: CASSRTGSDEKLFF
cdr3_nt: TGTGCCAGCAGCAGGACAGGGTCTGATGAAAAACTGTTTTTT
v_call: TRBV3-1
clone_size: NA
d_call: TRBD1
j_call: TRBJ1-4

cdr3_aa: CASSGVAGYSSGANVLTF
cdr3_nt: TGTGCCAGCAGTGGCGTCGCAGGATACAGCTCTGGGGCCAACGTCCTGACTTTC
v_call: TRBV2
clone_size: few
d_call: NA
j_call: TRBJ2-6

cdr3_aa: CASSGTGENQPQHF
cdr3_nt: TGTGCCAGCAGTGGGACAGGGGAAAATCAGCCCCAGCATTTT
v_call: TRBV12-3/TRBV12-4
clone_size: few
d_call: TRBD1
j_call: TRBJ1-5

cdr3_aa: CATSRGWGSTDTQYF
cdr3_nt: TGTGCCACCAGCAGGGGGTGGGGATCGACAGATACGCAGTATTTT
v_call: TRBV15
clone_size: once
d_call: NA
j_call: TRBJ2-3

cdr3_aa: CASSLRGGRVDTQYF
cdr3_nt: TGTGCCAGCAGTCTCCGGGGAGGTCGGGTAGATACGCAGTATTTT
v_call: TRBV12-3/TRBV12-4
clone_size: few
d_call: NA
j_call: TRBJ2-3

cdr3_aa: CASSLSPGGYTF
cdr3_nt: TGTGCCAGCAGCTTATCCCCGGGGGGCTACACCTTC
v_call: TRBV7-9
clone_size: NA
d_call: NA
j_call: TRBJ1-2

cdr3_aa: CSASDRGGRQPQHF
cdr3_nt: TGCAGTGCTAGTGACAGGGGTGGCCGGCAGCCCCAGCATTTT
v_call: TRBV20-1
clone_size: few
d_call: TRBD1
j_call: TRBJ1-5

cdr3_aa: CASMKSPPNTEAFF
cdr3_nt: TGTGCCAGCATGAAATCGCCCCCGAACACTGAAGCTTTCTTT
v_call: TRBV12-3/TRBV12-4
clone_size: NA
d_call: NA
j_call: TRBJ1-1

cdr3_aa: CASRTLGGTETQYF
cdr3_nt: TGTGCCAGCAGAACCCTAGGTGGCACGGAGACCCAGTACTTC
v_call: TRBV12-3/TRBV12-4
clone_size: many
d_call: NA
j_call: TRBJ2-5

cdr3_aa: CASSQEIGSTYEQYF
cdr3_nt: TGTGCCAGCAGCCAAGAGATCGGGAGTACCTACGAGCAGTACTTC
v_call: TRBV4-2
clone_size: NA
d_call: NA
j_call: TRBJ2-7

cdr3_aa: CASTQSLQANYGYTF
cdr3_nt: TGTGCCAGCACCCAGTCGTTACAGGCTAACTATGGCTACACCTTC
v_call: TRBV6-5
clone_size: NA
d_call: NA
j_call: TRBJ1-2

cdr3_aa: CSVGGSGYEQYF
cdr3_nt: TGCAGCGTTGGTGGTAGCGGCTACGAGCAGTACTTC
v_call: TRBV29-1
clone_size: few
d_call: NA
j_call: TRBJ2-7

cdr3_aa: CASSLVLAGNNEQFF
cdr3_nt: TGCGCCAGCAGCTTGGTACTAGCGGGGAACAATGAGCAGTTCTTC
v_call: TRBV5-1
clone_size: NA
d_call: TRBD2
j_call: TRBJ2-1

cdr3_aa: CASSYSGTYEQYF
cdr3_nt: TGTGCCAGCAGCTACAGTGGGACCTACGAGCAGTACTTC
v_call: TRBV7-2
clone_size: few
d_call: NA
j_call: TRBJ2-7

cdr3_aa: CSVGENSGRQNEQFF
cdr3_nt: TGCAGCGTTGGGGAAAATAGCGGGAGGCAGAATGAGCAGTTCTTC
v_call: TRBV29-1
clone_size: many
d_call: TRBD2
j_call: TRBJ2-1

cdr3_aa: CATSQSPDGERYF
cdr3_nt: TGCGCCACCAGCCAGTCCCCAGATGGGGAGCGGTACTTC
v_call: TRBV5-1
clone_size: once
d_call: NA
j_call: TRBJ2-4

cdr3_aa: CASRPGTFGLAGGEQFF
cdr3_nt: TGCGCCAGCAGACCCGGGACATTCGGACTAGCGGGGGGCGAGCAGTTCTTC
v_call: TRBV5-1
clone_size: many
d_call: TRBD2
j_call: TRBJ2-1

cdr3_aa: CATSRDASGDSYEQYF
cdr3_nt: TGTGCCACCAGCAGAGATGCTAGCGGGGATTCCTACGAGCAGTACTTC
v_call: TRBV15
clone_size: NA
d_call: TRBD2
j_call: TRBJ2-7

cdr3_aa: CSARDGGGAEEQFF
cdr3_nt: TGCAGTGCTAGAGATGGGGGGGGGGCAGAAGAGCAGTTCTTC
v_call: TRBV20-1
clone_size: NA
d_call: NA
j_call: TRBJ2-1

cdr3_aa: CASSRRLGQGENTEAFF
cdr3_nt: TGTGCCAGCAGCCGTCGGCTCGGACAGGGCGAGAACACTGAAGCTTTCTTT
v_call: TRBV4-2
clone_size: NA
d_call: TRBD1
j_call: TRBJ1-1

cdr3_aa: CASSFWLAGLSSYEQYF
cdr3_nt: TGTGCCAGCAGTTTTTGGCTAGCGGGACTCAGCTCCTACGAGCAGTACTTC
v_call: TRBV12-3/TRBV12-4
clone_size: NA
d_call: TRBD2
j_call: TRBJ2-7

cdr3_aa: CASSGTSANNEQYF
cdr3_nt: TGTGCCAGCAGCGGGACTAGCGCAAACAATGAGCAGTACTTC
v_call: TRBV7-3
clone_size: few
d_call: TRBD2
j_call: TRBJ2-7

cdr3_aa: CASSFEYF
cdr3_nt: TGCGCCAGCAGCTTTGAGTACTTC
v_call: TRBV5-1
clone_size: few
d_call: NA
j_call: TRBJ2-7

cdr3_aa: CASSLFPGTDTEAFF
cdr3_nt: TGTGCCAGCAGTTTATTTCCAGGGACCGACACTGAAGCTTTCTTT
v_call: TRBV12-3/TRBV12-4
clone_size: once
d_call: NA
j_call: TRBJ1-1

cdr3_aa: CASSLSGQGPDTQYF
cdr3_nt: TGTGCCAGCAGCTTATCGGGACAGGGGCCAGATACGCAGTATTTT
v_call: TRBV7-9
clone_size: NA
d_call: TRBD1
j_call: TRBJ2-3

cdr3_aa: CASSQAGGGNEQFF
cdr3_nt: TGCGCCAGCAGCCAAGCGGGAGGAGGTAATGAGCAGTTCTTC
v_call: TRBV4-3
clone_size: many
d_call: TRBD2
j_call: TRBJ2-1

cdr3_aa: CASRGADSYEQYF
cdr3_nt: TGTGCCAGCAGGGGGGCGGATTCCTACGAGCAGTACTTC
v_call: TRBV12-3/TRBV12-4
clone_size: once
d_call: NA
j_call: TRBJ2-7

cdr3_aa: CASSGSAGPSYNEQFF
cdr3_nt: TGTGCCAGCAGCGGATCAGCGGGACCCTCCTACAATGAGCAGTTCTTC
v_call: TRBV7-6
clone_size: NA
d_call: TRBD2
j_call: TRBJ2-1

cdr3_aa: CASSFSVDEQFF
cdr3_nt: TGTGCCAGCAGCTTCTCTGTCGATGAGCAGTTCTTC
v_call: TRBV5-6
clone_size: NA
d_call: NA
j_call: TRBJ2-1

cdr3_aa: CASSFAAGLTDTQYF
cdr3_nt: TGTGCCAGCAGTTTCGCGGCGGGCCTCACAGATACGCAGTATTTT
v_call: TRBV12-3/TRBV12-4
clone_size: NA
d_call: NA
j_call: TRBJ2-3

cdr3_aa: CASSVAGGTGEQFF
cdr3_nt: TGTGCCAGCAGCGTAGCAGGGGGAACCGGTGAGCAGTTCTTC
v_call: TRBV9
clone_size: many
d_call: TRBD1
j_call: TRBJ2-1

cdr3_aa: CASSLRDRSTFF
cdr3_nt: TGTGCCAGCAGTTTAAGGGACCGCTCGACGTTCTTC
v_call: TRBV12-3/TRBV12-4
clone_size: NA
d_call: NA
j_call: TRBJ2-1

cdr3_aa: CASSATSGTYNEQFF
cdr3_nt: TGTGCCAGCAGTGCCACTAGCGGGACCTACAATGAGCAGTTCTTC
v_call: TRBV2
clone_size: few
d_call: TRBD2
j_call: TRBJ2-1

cdr3_aa: CASSPWDRPYEQYF
cdr3_nt: TGTGCCAGCAGTCCCTGGGACAGGCCCTACGAGCAGTACTTC
v_call: TRBV27
clone_size: few
d_call: TRBD1
j_call: TRBJ2-7

cdr3_aa: CGANSGANVLTF
cdr3_nt: TGTGGCGCAAACTCTGGGGCCAACGTCCTGACTTTC
v_call: TRBV10-3
clone_size: NA
d_call: NA
j_call: TRBJ2-6

cdr3_aa: CASSLRRPTQETQYF
cdr3_nt: TGTGCCAGCAGTTTAAGGCGGCCTACCCAAGAGACCCAGTACTTC
v_call: TRBV27
clone_size: many
d_call: NA
j_call: TRBJ2-5

cdr3_aa: CASSLPRRAETQYF
cdr3_nt: TGCGCCAGCAGCCTCCCCCGGCGGGCGGAGACCCAGTACTTC
v_call: TRBV4-1
clone_size: NA
d_call: NA
j_call: TRBJ2-5

cdr3_aa: CASLGQGNIQYF
cdr3_nt: TGTGCCAGCCTCGGCCAGGGGAACATTCAGTACTTC
v_call: TRBV7-9
clone_size: NA
d_call: NA
j_call: TRBJ2-4

cdr3_aa: CARGGYEQYF
cdr3_nt: TGTGCCCGGGGGGGATACGAGCAGTACTTC
v_call: TRBV6-1
clone_size: NA
d_call: TRBD2
j_call: TRBJ2-7

cdr3_aa: CASSLGIGGYEQYF
cdr3_nt: TGTGCCAGCAGCTTAGGCATCGGGGGCTACGAGCAGTACTTC
v_call: TRBV13
clone_size: few
d_call: NA
j_call: TRBJ2-7

cdr3_aa: CAIRGTGTQYF
cdr3_nt: TGTGCCATAAGGGGCACAGGTACGCAGTATTTT
v_call: TRBV10-3
clone_size: NA
d_call: NA
j_call: TRBJ2-3

cdr3_aa: CASSQDRAGENTDTQYF
cdr3_nt: TGTGCCAGCAGCCAAGATAGAGCGGGGGAAAACACAGATACGCAGTATTTT
v_call: TRBV3-1
clone_size: NA
d_call: TRBD2
j_call: TRBJ2-3

cdr3_aa: CAIRSSGTSGYYNEQFF
cdr3_nt: TGTGCCATCAGAAGCTCCGGGACTAGCGGTTACTACAATGAGCAGTTCTTC
v_call: TRBV10-3
clone_size: NA
d_call: TRBD2
j_call: TRBJ2-1

cdr3_aa: CASSPYDYNEQYF
cdr3_nt: TGTGCCAGCAGCCCTTACGACTACAATGAGCAGTACTTC
v_call: TRBV3-1
clone_size: once
d_call: NA
j_call: TRBJ2-5

cdr3_aa: CATSDSLPTSGTNYEQYF
cdr3_nt: TGTGCCACCAGTGATTCACTACCGACTAGCGGGACAAATTACGAGCAGTACTTC
v_call: TRBV24-1
clone_size: NA
d_call: TRBD2
j_call: TRBJ2-7

cdr3_aa: CASSQGSSADTQYF
cdr3_nt: TGTGCCAGCAGCCAAGGTTCTAGTGCAGATACGCAGTATTTT
v_call: TRBV7-3
clone_size: NA
d_call: NA
j_call: TRBJ2-3